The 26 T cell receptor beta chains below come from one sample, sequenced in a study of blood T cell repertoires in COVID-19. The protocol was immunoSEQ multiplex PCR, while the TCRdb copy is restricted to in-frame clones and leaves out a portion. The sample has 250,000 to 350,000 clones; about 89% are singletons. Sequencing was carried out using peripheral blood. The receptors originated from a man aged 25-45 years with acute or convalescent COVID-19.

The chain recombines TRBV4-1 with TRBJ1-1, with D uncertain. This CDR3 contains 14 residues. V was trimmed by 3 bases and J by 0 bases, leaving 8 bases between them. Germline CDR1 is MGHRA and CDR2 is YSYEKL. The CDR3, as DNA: TGCGCCAGCAGCCACAGATACATGAACACTGAAGCTTTCTTT. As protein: CASSHRYMNTEAFF.

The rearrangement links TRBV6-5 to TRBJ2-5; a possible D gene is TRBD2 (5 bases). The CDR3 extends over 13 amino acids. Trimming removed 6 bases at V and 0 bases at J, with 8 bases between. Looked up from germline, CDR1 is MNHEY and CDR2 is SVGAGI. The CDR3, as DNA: TGTGCCAGCAGCAGGCGGGACCAAGAGACCCAGTACTTC. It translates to CASSRRDQETQYF.

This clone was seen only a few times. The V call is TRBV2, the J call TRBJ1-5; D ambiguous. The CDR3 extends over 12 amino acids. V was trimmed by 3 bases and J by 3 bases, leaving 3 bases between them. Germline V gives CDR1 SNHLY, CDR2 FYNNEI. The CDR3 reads CASSDSNQPQHF. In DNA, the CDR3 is TGTGCCAGCAGTGACTCCAATCAGCCCCAGCATTTT.

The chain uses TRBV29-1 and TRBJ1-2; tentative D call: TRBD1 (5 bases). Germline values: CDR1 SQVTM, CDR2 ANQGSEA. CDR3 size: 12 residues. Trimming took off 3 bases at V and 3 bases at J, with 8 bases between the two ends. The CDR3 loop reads CSVEGPYYGYTF. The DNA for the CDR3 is TGCAGCGTTGAGGGGCCCTACTATGGCTACACCTTC.

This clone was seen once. CDR3 in DNA: TGTGCCAGCAGTTACACAGCGGGGGGGCAGTACGAGCAGTACTTC. This encodes CASSYTAGGQYEQYF. The V and J genes are TRBV6-6 and TRBJ2-7, with TRBD2 matching over 10 bases. Germline V gene data show CDR1 as MNHNY and CDR2 as SVGAGI (reference sequence). The CDR3 length is 15 residues. J was trimmed by 4 bases and V by 2 bases; bases with no gene match: 5.

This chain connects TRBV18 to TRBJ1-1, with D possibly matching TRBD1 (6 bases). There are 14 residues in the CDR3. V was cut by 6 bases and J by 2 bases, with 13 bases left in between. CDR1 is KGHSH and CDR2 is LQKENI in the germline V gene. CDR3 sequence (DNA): TGTGCCAGCTCGCCGGACAGAAAAAACACTGAAGCTTTCTTT. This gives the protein CASSPDRKNTEAFF. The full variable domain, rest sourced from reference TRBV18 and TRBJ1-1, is NAGVMQNPRHLVRRRGQEARLRCSPMKGHSHVYWYRQLPEEGLKFMVYLQKENIIDESGMPKERFSAEFPKEGPSILRIQQVVRGDSAAYFCASSPDRKNTEAFFGQGTRLTVV.

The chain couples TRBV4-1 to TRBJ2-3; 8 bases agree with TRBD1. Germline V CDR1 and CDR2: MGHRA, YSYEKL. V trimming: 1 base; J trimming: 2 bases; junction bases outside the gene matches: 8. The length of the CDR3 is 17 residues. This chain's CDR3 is CASSQVPGQVFTDTQYF. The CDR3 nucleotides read TGCGCCAGCAGCCAAGTCCCGGGACAGGTATTCACAGATACGCAGTATTTT.

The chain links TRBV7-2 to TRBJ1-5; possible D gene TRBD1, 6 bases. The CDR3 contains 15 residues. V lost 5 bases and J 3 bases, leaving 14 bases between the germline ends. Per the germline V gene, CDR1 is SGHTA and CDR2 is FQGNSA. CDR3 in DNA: TGTGCCAGCAGCGCTGCGACAGGCGTCAATCAGCCCCAGCATTTT. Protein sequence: CASSAATGVNQPQHF.

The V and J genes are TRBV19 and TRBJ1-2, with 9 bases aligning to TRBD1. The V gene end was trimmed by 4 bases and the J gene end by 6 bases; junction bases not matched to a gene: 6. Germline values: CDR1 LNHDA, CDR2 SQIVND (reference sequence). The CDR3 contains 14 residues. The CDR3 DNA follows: TGTGCCAGTAGTACCACCGGGACAGGGAATGGCTACACCTTC. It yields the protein CASSTTGTGNGYTF.

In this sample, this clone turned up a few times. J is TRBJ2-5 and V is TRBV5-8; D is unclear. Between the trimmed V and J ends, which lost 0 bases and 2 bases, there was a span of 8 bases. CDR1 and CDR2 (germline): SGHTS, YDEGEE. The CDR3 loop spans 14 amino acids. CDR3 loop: CASSLAVHQETQYF. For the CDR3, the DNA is TGTGCCAGCAGCTTGGCAGTACATCAAGAGACCCAGTACTTC.

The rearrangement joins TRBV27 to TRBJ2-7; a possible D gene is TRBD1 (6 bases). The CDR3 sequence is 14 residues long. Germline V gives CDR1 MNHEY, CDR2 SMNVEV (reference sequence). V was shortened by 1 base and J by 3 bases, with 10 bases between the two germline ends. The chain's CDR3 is CASSLYRVGYEQYF. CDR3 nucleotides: TGTGCCAGCAGTTTATACAGGGTAGGCTACGAGCAGTACTTC.

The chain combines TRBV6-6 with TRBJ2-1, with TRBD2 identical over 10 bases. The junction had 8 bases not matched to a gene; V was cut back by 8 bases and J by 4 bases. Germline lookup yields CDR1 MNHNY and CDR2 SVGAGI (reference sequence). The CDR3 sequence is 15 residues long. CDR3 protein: CASGTGLAVYNEQFF. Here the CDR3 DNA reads TGTGCCAGCGGGACCGGACTAGCGGTTTACAATGAGCAGTTCTTC.

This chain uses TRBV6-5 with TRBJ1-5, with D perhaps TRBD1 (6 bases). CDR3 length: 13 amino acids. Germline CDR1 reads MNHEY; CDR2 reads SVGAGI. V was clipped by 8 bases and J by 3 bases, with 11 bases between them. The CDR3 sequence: CASVQGINQPQHF. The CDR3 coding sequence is TGTGCCAGCGTTCAGGGGATCAATCAGCCCCAGCATTTT.

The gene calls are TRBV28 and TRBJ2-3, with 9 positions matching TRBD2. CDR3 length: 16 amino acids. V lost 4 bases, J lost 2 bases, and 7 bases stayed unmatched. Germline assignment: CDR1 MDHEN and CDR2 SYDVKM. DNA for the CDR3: TGTGCCAGCAGTTCGGGACTAGCTGGCTCCACAGATACGCAGTATTTT. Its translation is CASSSGLAGSTDTQYF.

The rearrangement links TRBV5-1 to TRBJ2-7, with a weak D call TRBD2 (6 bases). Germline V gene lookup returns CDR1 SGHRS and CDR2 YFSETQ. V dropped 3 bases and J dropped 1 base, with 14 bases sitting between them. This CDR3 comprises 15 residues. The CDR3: CASSSTGLISYEQYF. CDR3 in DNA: TGCGCCAGCAGCTCGACGGGACTGATATCCTACGAGCAGTACTTC.

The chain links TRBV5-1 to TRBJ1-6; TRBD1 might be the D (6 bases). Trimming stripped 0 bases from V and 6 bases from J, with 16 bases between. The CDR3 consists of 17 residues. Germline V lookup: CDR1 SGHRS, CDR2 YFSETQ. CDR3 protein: CASSLDGQSKGNSPLHF. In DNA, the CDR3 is TGCGCCAGCAGCTTGGATGGACAGTCCAAGGGTAATTCACCCCTCCACTTT.

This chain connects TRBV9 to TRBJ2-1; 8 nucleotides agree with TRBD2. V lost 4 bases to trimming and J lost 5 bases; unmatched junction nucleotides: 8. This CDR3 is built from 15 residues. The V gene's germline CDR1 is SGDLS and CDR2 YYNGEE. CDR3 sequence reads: CASSLRGRGDNEQFF. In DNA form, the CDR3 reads TGTGCCAGCAGCCTCCGAGGGCGGGGGGACAATGAGCAGTTCTTC.

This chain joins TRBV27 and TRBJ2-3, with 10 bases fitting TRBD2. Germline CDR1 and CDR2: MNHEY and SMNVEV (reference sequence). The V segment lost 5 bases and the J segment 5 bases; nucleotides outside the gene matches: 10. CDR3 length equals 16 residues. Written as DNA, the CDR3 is TGTGCCAGCAGTCATCCGGGACTAGCGCATGGAGATACGCAGTATTTT. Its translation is CASSHPGLAHGDTQYF.

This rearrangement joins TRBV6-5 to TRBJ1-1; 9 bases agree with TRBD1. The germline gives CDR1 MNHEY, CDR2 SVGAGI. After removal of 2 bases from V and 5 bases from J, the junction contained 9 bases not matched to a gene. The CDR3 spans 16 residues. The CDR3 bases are TGTGCCAGCAGTTACGGGACAGGGAGGTGGGCAACTGAAGCTTTCTTT. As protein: CASSYGTGRWATEAFF.

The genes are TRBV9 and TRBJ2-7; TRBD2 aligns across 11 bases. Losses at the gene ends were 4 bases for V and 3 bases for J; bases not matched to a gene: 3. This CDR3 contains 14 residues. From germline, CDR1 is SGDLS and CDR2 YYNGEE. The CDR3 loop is CASSSGTSGYEQYF. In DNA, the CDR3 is TGTGCCAGCAGCTCCGGGACTAGCGGCTACGAGCAGTACTTC. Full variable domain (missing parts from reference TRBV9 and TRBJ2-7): DSGVTQTPKHLITATGQRVTLRCSPRSGDLSVYWYQQSLDQGLQFLIQYYNGEERAKGNILERFSAQQFPDLHSELNLSSLELGDSALYFCASSSGTSGYEQYFGPGTRLTVT.

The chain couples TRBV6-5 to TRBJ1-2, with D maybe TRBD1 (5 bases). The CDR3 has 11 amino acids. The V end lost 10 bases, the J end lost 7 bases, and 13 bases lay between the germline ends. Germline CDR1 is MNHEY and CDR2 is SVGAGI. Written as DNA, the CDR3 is TGTGCCACCCAGGGTTTCTCTGGCTACACCTTC. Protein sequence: CATQGFSGYTF.

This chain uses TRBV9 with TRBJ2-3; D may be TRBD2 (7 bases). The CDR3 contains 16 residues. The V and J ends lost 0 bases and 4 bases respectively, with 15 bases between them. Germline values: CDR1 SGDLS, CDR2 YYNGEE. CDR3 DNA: TGTGCCAGCAGCGTAGCAGGAGGGAGGGGGGCAGATACGCAGTATTTT. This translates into CASSVAGGRGADTQYF.

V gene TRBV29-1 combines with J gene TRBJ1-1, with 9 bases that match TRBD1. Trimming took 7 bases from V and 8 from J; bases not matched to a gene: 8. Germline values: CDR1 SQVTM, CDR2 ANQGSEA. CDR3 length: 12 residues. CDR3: CSAPGTGREAFF. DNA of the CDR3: TGCAGCGCCCCCGGGACAGGGAGAGAAGCTTTCTTT.

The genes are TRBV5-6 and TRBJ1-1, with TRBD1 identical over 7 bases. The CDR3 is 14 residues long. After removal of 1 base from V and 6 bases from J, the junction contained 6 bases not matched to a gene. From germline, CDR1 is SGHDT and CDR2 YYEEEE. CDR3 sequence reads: CASSLPTGIPEAFF. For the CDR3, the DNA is TGTGCCAGCAGCTTGCCGACAGGGATACCTGAAGCTTTCTTT.

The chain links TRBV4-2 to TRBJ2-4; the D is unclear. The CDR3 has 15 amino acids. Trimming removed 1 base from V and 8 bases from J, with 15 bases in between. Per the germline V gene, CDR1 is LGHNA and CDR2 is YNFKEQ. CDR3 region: CASSQAADISDIQYF. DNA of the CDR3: TGTGCCAGCAGCCAAGCGGCAGACATCTCCGACATTCAGTACTTC.

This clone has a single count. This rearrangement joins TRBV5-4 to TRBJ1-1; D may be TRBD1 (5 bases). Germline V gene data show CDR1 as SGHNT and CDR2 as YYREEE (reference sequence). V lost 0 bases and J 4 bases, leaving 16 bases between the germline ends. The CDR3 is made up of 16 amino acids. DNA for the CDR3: TGTGCCAGCAGCTTGGGTAGCCCCAGGGAAAGCACTGAAGCTTTCTTT. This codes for CASSLGSPRESTEAFF.